Below, 15 T cell receptor beta chains from the same sample are listed, as sequenced in a study of post-analysis software for immune sequencing data. For these TCRs, the target antigens are not known. Broader study findings: Included in a set of about five TRBV segments more frequent in patients than controls were TRBV5-6, TRBV5-1 and TRBV20-1.

TCR beta cDNA libraries included unique molecular identifiers. TCRdb independently ran MiXCR on the PCR reads; one entry per CDR3 protein. In the table there are 400,000 to 500,000 distinct CDR3 sequences, about 40% of which are singletons. The sample taken for sequencing was blood. The receptors here all came from a girl aged 2 to 10 with multiple sclerosis.

A few counts support this clonotype. CDR3 loop: CASSPILRASVTDTQYF. In DNA form, the CDR3 reads TGTGCCAGCTCACCGATCTTGAGGGCTAGCGTCACAGATACGCAGTATTTT. The chain carries TRBV18 and TRBJ2-3, with D perhaps TRBD2 (6 bases). Germline V gene lookup returns CDR1 KGHSH and CDR2 LQKENI. The germline V and J ends were trimmed by 3 bases and 2 bases, with 18 bases remaining between them. The CDR3 sequence is 17 residues long.

The chain recombines TRBV2 with TRBJ1-1; 7 bases are a match to TRBD1. The CDR3 contains 15 residues. The V and J ends lost 6 bases and 2 bases, in that order; junction bases with no gene match: 9. Germline lookup yields CDR1 SNHLY and CDR2 FYNNEI. The CDR3 bases are TGTGCCAGCAGAGACCCCGGGACAGCTAACACTGAAGCTTTCTTT. Translating it yields CASRDPGTANTEAFF.

In regard to this clonotype: This could be a read error, since a much larger clone is one nucleotide away. V gene TRBV12-3 or TRBV12-4 combines with J gene TRBJ2-7; 7 bases line up with TRBD1. This CDR3 comprises 14 residues. This CDR3 reads CASSLGTVNYEEYF. CDR3 DNA sequence: TGTGCCAGCAGTCTCGGGACAGTGAACTACGAGGAGTACTTC.

This clonotype was detected a few times. The chain uses TRBV7-6 and TRBJ2-3; tentative D call: TRBD1 (6 bases). Trimming removed 5 bases at V and 3 bases at J, with 15 bases between. This CDR3 contains 15 residues. Germline V CDR1 and CDR2: SGHVS, FNYEAQ. The CDR3 sequence is CASSLYREPTDTQYF. The CDR3 DNA reads as TGTGCCAGCAGCCTGTACAGGGAACCTACAGATACGCAGTATTTT.

There are many counts of this clonotype. The chain's CDR3 is CASSLRFYEQYF. The CDR3 bases are TGTGCCAGCAGCCTGCGCTTCTACGAGCAGTACTTC. The chain employs TRBV7-2 and TRBJ2-7; D not certain. The CDR3 totals 12 residues. The germline CDR1 and CDR2 sequences are SGHTA and FQGNSA. V shed 5 bases and J shed 3 bases, with 8 bases lying between them.

The chain is built from TRBV2 and TRBJ2-3, with D possibly TRBD2 on 5 matching bases. Trimming left V 4 bases short and J 3 bases short, with 14 bases between. CDR1 is SNHLY, CDR2 FYNNEI, per germline. This CDR3 contains 15 residues. The CDR3 protein is CASSVLSAGTDTQYF. CDR3 in DNA: TGTGCCAGCAGTGTACTTTCGGCGGGTACAGATACGCAGTATTTT.

This clonotype has a handful of counts. J is TRBJ2-1 and V is TRBV5-1; the match to TRBD1 covers 7 bases. The CDR3 covers 15 residues. V trimming: 1 base; J trimming: 7 bases; junction bases outside the gene matches: 8. Germline CDR1 reads SGHRS; CDR2 reads YFSETQ. The CDR3 nucleotides are TGCGCCAGCAGCTTGCCACAGGGGATAGGGAATGAGCAGTTCTTC. Protein sequence: CASSLPQGIGNEQFF.

This clonotype was counted a few times. V usage is TRBV6-6 and J usage is TRBJ2-7; 7 bases are a match to TRBD1. The CDR3 is 12 amino acids. V shed 5 bases, J shed 5 bases, and the junction held 3 bases outside the gene matches. Per the germline V gene, CDR1 is MNHNY and CDR2 is SVGAGI (reference sequence). The CDR3 DNA reads TGTGCCAGCAGTGACAGGGTTAACGAGCAGTACTTC. It translates to CASSDRVNEQYF.

V usage is TRBV12-3 or TRBV12-4 and J usage is TRBJ2-1; D is unclear. TRBJ2-7 matches the DNA end more closely, so the J call is doubtful. The CDR3 covers 16 residues. CDR3 residues: CASSFLFGGRDNEQYF. CDR3 bases: TGTGCCAGCAGCTTCTTGTTCGGCGGACGCGACAATGAGCAGTACTTC.

The table lists this clonotype with a count of one. V usage is TRBV7-9 and J usage is TRBJ2-1; 7 bases line up with TRBD2. Germline V gene sequence: CDR1 SEHNR, CDR2 FQNEAQ (reference sequence). The CDR3 consists of 15 residues. Unmatched junction bases numbered 11, after V lost 4 bases and J lost 8 bases. The CDR3 coding sequence is TGTGCCAGCAGCTCTCTAGCGGACCCTAGGGATGAGCAGTTCTTC. It is translated as CASSSLADPRDEQFF.

J is TRBJ2-7 and V is TRBV28, with D possibly being TRBD2 (5 bases). CDR3 length equals 16 residues. V lost 3 bases, J lost 7 bases, and 22 bases lay in between. Germline assignment: CDR1 MDHEN and CDR2 SYDVKM. The CDR3 here is CASSFGYRDTAREQYF. CDR3 nucleotides: TGTGCCAGCAGTTTCGGCTACCGGGATACCGCGCGGGAGCAGTACTTC.

This clonotype was seen only a few times. The genes are TRBV4-2 and TRBJ2-7, with 9 bases that match TRBD1. In germline, CDR1 is LGHNA, CDR2 YNFKEQ. There are 18 residues in the CDR3. V was pared by 4 bases and J by 2 bases, with 15 bases of the junction left unmatched. This CDR3 reads CASSPLTGGGKGAYEQYF. CDR3 bases: TGTGCCAGCAGCCCACTAACAGGGGGCGGTAAGGGGGCCTACGAGCAGTACTTC.

This chain uses TRBV4-1 with TRBJ2-7; D unclear. CDR3 size: 15 residues. The germline V and J ends were trimmed by 1 base and 7 bases, with 17 bases remaining between them. Germline V lookup: CDR1 MGHRA, CDR2 YSYEKL. CDR3 DNA: TGCGCCAGCAGCCAAGTTGGAGATTATGACAATGAGCAGTACTTC. Its protein product is CASSQVGDYDNEQYF.

The chain has TRBV20-1 and TRBJ1-2; D might be TRBD1 (5 bases). V was shortened by 2 bases and J by 3 bases, with 16 bases between the two germline ends. Germline-derived CDR1 and CDR2 are DFQATT and SNEGSKA (reference sequence). The CDR3 length is 15 residues. The CDR3 sequence is CSARISRDGYYGYTF. The CDR3, as DNA: TGCAGTGCTAGAATCTCCCGGGACGGGTACTATGGCTACACCTTC.

The chain couples TRBV21-1 to TRBJ1-1; the listed D gene, TRBD1, was not tested against the DNA. TRBV21-1 is a known pseudogene. The CDR3 is 19 residues long. The CDR3 sequence is CASSKLAECTGDTDTEAFF. The CDR3 coding sequence is TGTGCCAGCAGCAAACTAGCTGAGTGCACAGGGGATACCGACACTGAAGCTTTCTTT.